This entry describes one TCR beta chain. Treg sorting used a CD4+CD25+CD127-/low gate. From germline, CDR1 is MNHEY and CDR2 SVGAGI. CDR3 length: 15 amino acids. The V gene lost 7 bases and the J gene lost 2 bases, with 16 bases spanning the gap. After constant-region reverse-primer amplification, full-length variable regions underwent semi-nested PCR with Nested Universal Primer A. TCRdb processed the 5' RACE reads anew with MiXCR; each CDR3 protein has one entry. The sample yields some 12,000 distinct CDR3 sequences, roughly 51% seen once. Sequences were obtained from tumor-infiltrating Tregs sorted from the breast tumor. V is TRBV6-5 and J is TRBJ2-3; tentatively, D is TRBD1 or TRBD2 (6 bases each). The receptor comes from a female donor with breast cancer. The CDR3: CASKQGPGATDTQYF. In DNA form, the CDR3 reads TGTGCCAGCAAACAAGGGCCGGGGGCCACAGATACGCAGTATTTT.